The present T cell receptor (beta chain) was sequenced within a study of blood T cells in healthy people across ages. V lost 7 bases, J lost 4 bases, and 6 bases stayed unmatched. This CDR3 has 14 amino acids. Germline CDR1 reads SNHLY; CDR2 reads FYNNEI. With a J-beta primer mix and a sample-barcoded 5' primer, a second PCR ran about 6 to 11 cycles. A template-switch adaptor that had 12 random nucleotides put a tag on each cDNA molecule. TCRdb reanalysed the 5' RACE reads using MiXCR and keeps one entry per CDR3 protein. The sample includes 1,500,000 or so distinct CDR3 sequences, roughly 59% of them seen just once. This clonotype was detected only a few times.

The sample taken for sequencing was blood. The chain uses TRBV2 and TRBJ1-2; 10 nucleotides line up with TRBD1. This clonotype was obtained from a man between 18 and 35 years old in good health. The CDR3 region is CASNPGQGIYGYTF. Written as DNA, the CDR3 is TGTGCCAGCAACCCGGGACAGGGGATCTATGGCTACACCTTC.